This T cell receptor (beta chain) was recovered during a study of T-cell reconstitution after alpha-beta-depleted transplantation in children. Study-level findings and limits: Surviving recipient T cells and thymic progenitors accounted for the high day-60 TCRbeta diversity observed in some patients. After transplant, at about two months, alpha-beta T cells were reportedly derived from several hundred expanded graft clones. Among T cells one year after transplant, newly produced cells accounted for most counts and diversity.

This clonotype is categorized as medium-sized. Its antigen is currently unknown. It was with unique molecular identifiers that the TCRbeta library was prepared. TCRdb independently ran MiXCR on the PCR reads; one entry per CDR3 protein. The sample yields 120,000 to 150,000 distinct CDR3 sequences, 8.5% to 10% seen once. Germline values: CDR1 SGHRS, CDR2 YFSETQ. The CDR3 spans 17 residues. V dropped 4 bases and J dropped 8 bases, with 25 bases sitting between them. This sequence joins TRBV5-1 and TRBJ2-1; D is unresolved. Material: PBMCs, mostly from graft donor cells, obtained 180 days after TCRalphabeta/CD19-depleted stem cell transplant. The sequence derives from a female patient between 2 and 10 years old who had a stem cell transplant for congenital amegakaryocytic thrombocytopenia, so the T cells may come from the graft donor. CDR3 in amino acids: CASSQPKFRTSGDEQFF. The CDR3 DNA reads as TGCGCCAGCAGCCAACCCAAATTCAGGACGTCTGGTGATGAGCAGTTCTTC.